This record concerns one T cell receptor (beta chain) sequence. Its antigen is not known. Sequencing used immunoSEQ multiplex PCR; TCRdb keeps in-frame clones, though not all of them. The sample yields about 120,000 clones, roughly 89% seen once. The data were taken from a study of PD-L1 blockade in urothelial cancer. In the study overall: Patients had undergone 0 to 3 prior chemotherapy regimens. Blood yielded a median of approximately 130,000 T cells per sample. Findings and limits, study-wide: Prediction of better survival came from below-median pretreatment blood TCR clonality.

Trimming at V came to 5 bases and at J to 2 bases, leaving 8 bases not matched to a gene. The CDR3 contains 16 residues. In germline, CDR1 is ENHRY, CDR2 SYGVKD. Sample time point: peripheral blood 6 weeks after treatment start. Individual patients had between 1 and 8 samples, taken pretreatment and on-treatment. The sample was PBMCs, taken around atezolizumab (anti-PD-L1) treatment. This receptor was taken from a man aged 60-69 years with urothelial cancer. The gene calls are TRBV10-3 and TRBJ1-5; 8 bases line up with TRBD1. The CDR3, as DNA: TGTGCCATCAGTTCATCAGGGGGACAGGGCAATCAGCCCCAGCATTTT. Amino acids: CAISSSGGQGNQPQHF.